Each of the 18 T cell receptor beta chains below was sequenced from the same sample in a study of blood T cells in healthy people across ages. PCR was performed a second time for roughly 6 to 12 cycles using a sample-barcoded 5' primer and a J-beta primer mix. Each CDR3 protein gets one entry after TCRdb re-called the 5' RACE reads with MiXCR. This repertoire shows 700,000 or so distinct CDR3 sequences, 22% found once; its top ten account for around a fifth. The material sequenced was blood. These receptors originate from a man in his 70s in good health.

The chain couples TRBV12-3 or TRBV12-4 to TRBJ2-5, with TRBD2 as a possible D gene (6 bases). V gave up 6 bases and J gave up 8 bases, with 22 bases separating them. The CDR3 has 15 residues. The CDR3 reads CASSPSTGTPLTQYF. The CDR3 nucleotides are TGTGCCAGCAGCCCCAGTACCGGGACTCCCTTAACCCAGTACTTC.

The sample holds a few counts of this clonotype. This chain joins TRBV5-1 and TRBJ1-4, with 8 positions matching TRBD1. With 0 bases clipped from V and 5 bases from J, the junction kept 12 bases outside the gene matches. CDR1 is SGHRS and CDR2 is YFSETQ in the germline V gene. The CDR3 is 18 amino acids. The CDR3 DNA is TGCGCCAGCAGCTTGGGCCGGGACAGGAGGCTCATAAATGAAAAACTGTTTTTT. Translating it yields CASSLGRDRRLINEKLFF.

The table lists this clonotype with a few counts. The chain combines TRBV18 with TRBJ2-7, with 8 positions matching TRBD1. The V segment lost 5 bases and the J segment 9 bases; nucleotides outside the gene matches: 9. The CDR3 is 13 residues long. CDR1 KGHSH and CDR2 LQKENI come from the germline V gene. CDR3 residues: CASSARDRGGQYF. The CDR3 DNA reads as TGTGCCAGCTCAGCGAGAGACAGGGGCGGGCAGTACTTC.

In its sample, this clonotype was seen a few times. The germline gene is not matched at one end of the junction; a read error may be the cause. The chain links TRBV29-1 to TRBJ2-1; 10 bases fit TRBD1. The CDR3 totals 16 residues. The germline CDR1 and CDR2 sequences are SQVTM and ANQGSEA. The CDR3 spells CGVMGQGKSSYNEQFF. The CDR3 nucleotides are TGCGGCGTAATGGGACAGGGGAAGAGCTCCTACAATGAGCAGTTCTTC.

V and J are TRBV2 and TRBJ1-1; D is uncertain. The CDR3 is 12 amino acids. V dropped 3 bases and J dropped 14 bases, with 16 bases sitting between them. Germline CDR1 and CDR2: SNHLY and FYNNEI. The CDR3 DNA follows: TGTGCCAGCAGTGAGGAGGCTCCGGCAGCCTTCTTT. Translated, it gives CASSEEAPAAFF.

The chain carries TRBV27 and TRBJ2-1, with D possibly called TRBD1 or TRBD2 (6 bases each). The better agreement between TRBJ2-5 and the DNA end casts doubt on the J call. This CDR3 region has 14 residues. In germline, CDR1 is MNHEY, CDR2 SMNVEV (reference sequence). CDR3 sequence: CASSLYLGGNDQYF. Here the CDR3 DNA reads TGTGCCAGCAGTTTATATTTAGGGGGGAACGACCAGTACTTC.

The chain joins TRBV20-1 to TRBJ2-7; no reliable D call. V gave up 6 bases and J gave up 0 bases, with 9 bases separating them. CDR3 size: 12 residues. The germline V gene encodes CDR1 DFQATT and CDR2 SNEGSKA (reference sequence). The CDR3 DNA follows: TGCAGTGCCGGTCGTAGCTCCTACGAGCAGTACGTC. It yields the protein CSAGRSSYEQYV.

The chain uses TRBV4-3 and TRBJ1-2; D is uncertain. This CDR3 has 13 amino acids. The germline gives CDR1 LGHNA, CDR2 YSLEER. Trimming left V 4 bases short and J 7 bases short, with 13 bases between. Here the CDR3 DNA reads TGCGCCAGCAGCCCCCAACTGTCCAGTGGCTACACCTTC. Protein sequence: CASSPQLSSGYTF.

The chain joins TRBV28 to TRBJ1-2; D not certain. The V and J ends lost 4 bases and 6 bases respectively, with 15 bases between them. Germline CDR1 MDHEN, CDR2 SYDVKM. The CDR3 loop spans 14 amino acids. The CDR3 DNA reads TGTGCCAGCAGTTCCGCGACGGAGATCGATGGCTACACCTTC. Translated, it gives CASSSATEIDGYTF.

This clonotype was observed a handful of times. V and J are TRBV5-1 and TRBJ2-3; possibly TRBD1 for D (7 bases). The germline V gene encodes CDR1 SGHRS and CDR2 YFSETQ. The V and J ends lost 3 bases and 2 bases respectively, with 13 bases between them. This CDR3 has 15 residues. The CDR3 loop is CASSWRDSSTDTQYF. The CDR3 DNA reads as TGCGCCAGCAGCTGGAGGGACAGTTCCACAGATACGCAGTATTTT.

This clonotype was recorded a few times. V usage is TRBV7-6 and J usage is TRBJ2-1, with D perhaps TRBD2 (6 bases). Per germline, CDR1 SGHVS and CDR2 FNYEAQ. The CDR3 spans 18 residues. Trimming took off 1 base at V and 0 bases at J, with 16 bases between the two ends. CDR3 in amino acids: CASSLGGSGVSSYNEQFF. In DNA, the CDR3 is TGTGCCAGCAGCTTAGGCGGTAGCGGCGTTAGCTCCTACAATGAGCAGTTCTTC.

This clonotype showed up just a few times. The gene calls are TRBV3-1 and TRBJ2-5; D remains unclear. With the DNA end fitting TRBJ2-7 better, the J assignment may be wrong. Germline V gene sequence: CDR1 LGHDT, CDR2 YNNKEL (reference sequence). The CDR3 spans 15 residues. CDR3 region: CASSQEPNSSYEQYV. Written as DNA, the CDR3 is TGTGCCAGCAGCCAAGAACCCAACAGCTCCTACGAGCAGTACGTC.

The CDR3 sequence is CASSPGVTNYGYTF. For the CDR3, the DNA is TGTGCCAGCTCACCAGGGGTCACTAACTATGGCTACACCTTC. The gene calls are TRBV18 and TRBJ1-2; the D is unclear. The CDR3 totals 14 residues. V lost 2 bases to trimming and J lost 0 bases, with 7 bases between them. Per germline, CDR1 KGHSH and CDR2 LQKENI. The variable domain in full, completed from reference TRBV18 and TRBJ1-2, reads NAGVMQNPRHLVRRRGQEARLRCSPMKGHSHVYWYRQLPEEGLKFMVYLQKENIIDESGMPKERFSAEFPKEGPSILRIQQVVRGDSAAYFCASSPGVTNYGYTFGSGTRLTVV.

The sample holds a few counts of this clonotype. The chain employs TRBV5-1 and TRBJ2-3; TRBD2 matches at 8 bases. J lost 4 bases, V lost 0 bases, and 10 bases had no gene match. The CDR3 runs to 17 residues. CDR1 and CDR2 (germline): SGHRS, YFSETQ. CDR3 nucleotide sequence: TGCGCCAGCAGCTTGGGACTAGCGTATAGGGGTGCAGATACGCAGTATTTT. Protein sequence: CASSLGLAYRGADTQYF.

Ten or more counts support this clonotype. The chain carries TRBV28 and TRBJ1-4; a possible D gene is TRBD1 (6 bases). The germline CDR1 and CDR2 sequences are MDHEN and SYDVKM. The V end lost 0 bases, the J end lost 8 bases, and 10 bases lay between the germline ends. The CDR3 has 14 residues. This chain's CDR3 is CASSLWGGAEKLFF. As DNA, the CDR3 is TGTGCCAGCAGTTTATGGGGGGGCGCGGAAAAACTGTTTTTT.

This sequence joins TRBV29-1 and TRBJ2-3; 8 bases map to TRBD2. This CDR3 contains 14 residues. Trimming removed 7 bases from V and 5 bases from J; junction bases left unmatched: 11. CDR1 SQVTM and CDR2 ANQGSEA come from the germline V gene. The CDR3 region has the DNA TGCAGCGATTCTCCGGGAGGGCCGGGAGATACGCAGTATTTT. Protein product: CSDSPGGPGDTQYF.

A few counts support this clonotype. The J gene is TRBJ2-5, the V gene TRBV7-2; D remains unclear. The better agreement between TRBJ2-1 and the DNA end casts doubt on the J call. Germline CDR1 is SGHTA and CDR2 is FQGNSA. The CDR3 has 13 residues. CDR3 region: CASREAAANEQFF. CDR3 sequence (DNA): TGTGCCAGCAGAGAAGCTGCGGCCAATGAGCAGTTCTTC.

This chain links TRBV7-9 with TRBJ2-5, with TRBD1 identical over 8 bases. The assigned J gene may be wrong: the sequence end matches TRBJ2-7 better. The CDR3 covers 17 residues. Germline CDR1 reads SEHNR; CDR2 reads FQNEAQ (reference sequence). As DNA, the CDR3 is TGTGCCAGCAGCTTAGCGGCGATTAGAGGACAGGGCTACGAGCAGTACTTC. Its protein is CASSLAAIRGQGYEQYF.